The rows below give T cell receptor beta chains drawn from one sample of a study of cytomegalovirus exposure and HLA in healthy donors. This table comes from immunoSEQ multiplex PCR, and its TCRdb copy is limited to in-frame clones, with some not included. Of 65,000 to 90,000 clones in the sample, 85% to 95% were seen once. Source material: PBMCs. These receptors were taken from a man between 18 and 35 years old in good health and CMV-seronegative. Both conserved end residues are part of each CDR3. Each record gives: V gene, D gene, clone size, J gene, CDR3 DNA, CDR3 protein. D genes are given only for firm matches. Clone size appears in some rows only: once, few, many, or a class for an expanded clone.

v_gene: TRBV23-1
d_gene: TRBD1
abundance: many
j_gene: TRBJ2-7
CDR3nt: TGCGCCAGCAGTCAATCCCGGGACAGCGAGCAGTACTTC
CDR3aa: CASSQSRDSEQYF

v_gene: TRBV28
d_gene: NA
abundance: NA
j_gene: TRBJ2-5
CDR3nt: TGTGCCAGCAGTTTATACGAGGGTTTGGAGACCCAGTACTTC
CDR3aa: CASSLYEGLETQYF

v_gene: TRBV15
d_gene: NA
abundance: NA
j_gene: TRBJ2-7
CDR3nt: TGTGCCACCAGCGGCGGGACGGACGTCTCCTACGAGCAGTACTTC
CDR3aa: CATSGGTDVSYEQYF

v_gene: TRBV6-6
d_gene: NA
abundance: NA
j_gene: TRBJ2-3
CDR3nt: TGTGCCAGCAGGACGAGGGCAGATACGCAGTATTTT
CDR3aa: CASRTRADTQYF

v_gene: TRBV6-5
d_gene: NA
abundance: NA
j_gene: TRBJ2-7
CDR3nt: TGTGCCAGCAGCCCCTCCGGGACCTACGAGCAGTACTTC
CDR3aa: CASSPSGTYEQYF

v_gene: TRBV6-1
d_gene: NA
abundance: NA
j_gene: TRBJ2-6
CDR3nt: TGTGCCAGCAGTGCTAATACCAGGGCTGCGGGGGCCAACGTCCTGACTTTC
CDR3aa: CASSANTRAAGANVLTF

v_gene: TRBV7-2
d_gene: NA
abundance: NA
j_gene: TRBJ1-2
CDR3nt: TGTGCCAGCAGCACCGGGGTAGGGCCTAGCTATGGCTACACCTTC
CDR3aa: CASSTGVGPSYGYTF

v_gene: TRBV2
d_gene: NA
abundance: NA
j_gene: TRBJ1-1
CDR3nt: TGTGCCAGCAGTGAAGCGAGGGGGACTGAAGCTTTCTTT
CDR3aa: CASSEARGTEAFF

v_gene: TRBV13
d_gene: NA
abundance: NA
j_gene: TRBJ2-4
CDR3nt: TGTGCCAGCAGGCCCTGGGGCGGAGAAAACATTCAGTACTTC
CDR3aa: CASRPWGGENIQYF

v_gene: TRBV19
d_gene: TRBD1
abundance: NA
j_gene: TRBJ1-2
CDR3nt: TGTGCCAGTACCCTGGGACAGCTCGCCCACTATGGCTACACCTTC
CDR3aa: CASTLGQLAHYGYTF

v_gene: TRBV19
d_gene: NA
abundance: few
j_gene: TRBJ2-7
CDR3nt: TGTGCCGCCCGACTCAGCGACCCTCCCGAGCAGTACTTC
CDR3aa: CAARLSDPPEQYF

v_gene: TRBV11-1
d_gene: TRBD1
abundance: NA
j_gene: TRBJ2-7
CDR3nt: TGTGCCAGCAGCCCCCGGGACAGGGTGCTTTGGGACGAGCAGTACTTC
CDR3aa: CASSPRDRVLWDEQYF

v_gene: TRBV28
d_gene: TRBD1
abundance: NA
j_gene: TRBJ1-2
CDR3nt: TGTGCCAGCAGTTTATTACAGGGGGCAATAAGGGGCTACACCTTC
CDR3aa: CASSLLQGAIRGYTF

v_gene: TRBV27
d_gene: NA
abundance: once
j_gene: TRBJ2-7
CDR3nt: TGTGCCAGCAGGCCACGGGACATATTCTCCTACGAGCAGTACTTC
CDR3aa: CASRPRDIFSYEQYF

v_gene: TRBV9
d_gene: NA
abundance: NA
j_gene: TRBJ2-1
CDR3nt: TGTGCCAGCAGCGTAGTGGGGGGTTACAATGAGCAGTTCTTC
CDR3aa: CASSVVGGYNEQFF

v_gene: TRBV7-9
d_gene: NA
abundance: NA
j_gene: TRBJ2-3
CDR3nt: TGTGCCAGCAGCTTAGAACGGGATACGCAGTATTTT
CDR3aa: CASSLERDTQYF

v_gene: TRBV5-1
d_gene: NA
abundance: NA
j_gene: TRBJ2-2
CDR3nt: TGCGCCAGCAGCCACGGGGGGAACACCGGGGAGCTGTTTTTT
CDR3aa: CASSHGGNTGELFF

v_gene: TRBV19
d_gene: NA
abundance: once
j_gene: TRBJ1-3
CDR3nt: TGTGCCAGTAGTCCGGGGTCACCGAGCTCTGGAAACACCATATATTTT
CDR3aa: CASSPGSPSSGNTIYF

v_gene: TRBV2
d_gene: TRBD1
abundance: NA
j_gene: TRBJ2-7
CDR3nt: TGTGCCAGCAGTGGCGGGACAGGGCTACAGTACTTC
CDR3aa: CASSGGTGLQYF

v_gene: TRBV10-3
d_gene: TRBD1
abundance: NA
j_gene: TRBJ2-1
CDR3nt: TGTGCCATCAGTGAGTTGCAGGGGGTGGATGAGCAGTTCTTC
CDR3aa: CAISELQGVDEQFF

v_gene: TRBV28
d_gene: NA
abundance: NA
j_gene: TRBJ1-5
CDR3nt: TGTGCCAGCAGTTCCGGACTTTTCCAGCCCCAGCATTTT
CDR3aa: CASSSGLFQPQHF

v_gene: TRBV6-5
d_gene: NA
abundance: once
j_gene: TRBJ1-1
CDR3nt: TGTGCCAGCAGCCCCGCAGAGGGGGGGGTGGCTTTCTTT
CDR3aa: CASSPAEGGVAFF

v_gene: TRBV4-2
d_gene: TRBD1
abundance: NA
j_gene: TRBJ2-1
CDR3nt: TGTGCCAGCAGCCAAGATGGACAGGGGGCCGATGAGCAGTTCTTC
CDR3aa: CASSQDGQGADEQFF

v_gene: TRBV5-6
d_gene: TRBD1
abundance: once
j_gene: TRBJ1-4
CDR3nt: TGTGCCAGCACCAATTCGGGGCAGGGGGATAGAAAACTGTTTTTT
CDR3aa: CASTNSGQGDRKLFF

v_gene: TRBV15
d_gene: TRBD1
abundance: NA
j_gene: TRBJ1-1
CDR3nt: TGTGCCACCAGCAGGACAGGGGGATCTGAAGCTTTCTTT
CDR3aa: CATSRTGGSEAFF

v_gene: TRBV2
d_gene: NA
abundance: NA
j_gene: TRBJ1-2
CDR3nt: TGTGCCAGCACCCGGGACACTGCTAACTATGGCTACACCTTC
CDR3aa: CASTRDTANYGYTF

v_gene: TRBV28
d_gene: NA
abundance: NA
j_gene: TRBJ2-7
CDR3nt: TGTGCCAGCAGTTTGTCAGGGGTGTACGAGCAGTACTTC
CDR3aa: CASSLSGVYEQYF

v_gene: TRBV27
d_gene: NA
abundance: once
j_gene: TRBJ2-5
CDR3nt: TGTGCCAGCGGCCCCGGGACTTTTAAGACCCAGTACTTC
CDR3aa: CASGPGTFKTQYF

v_gene: TRBV2
d_gene: TRBD2
abundance: once
j_gene: TRBJ2-7
CDR3nt: TGTGCCAGCAGTGCCCAACTAGCGGGGGGACCATACTTC
CDR3aa: CASSAQLAGGPYF

v_gene: TRBV4-2
d_gene: NA
abundance: NA
j_gene: TRBJ2-2
CDR3nt: TGTGCCAGCAGCCAACATCCCGGGGAGCTGTTTTTT
CDR3aa: CASSQHPGELFF

v_gene: TRBV15
d_gene: NA
abundance: NA
j_gene: TRBJ1-1
CDR3nt: TGTGCCACCAGCAGATTCGGCTATAAGGAGACTGAAGCTTTCTTT
CDR3aa: CATSRFGYKETEAFF

v_gene: TRBV27
d_gene: NA
abundance: NA
j_gene: TRBJ1-5
CDR3nt: TGTGCCAGCAGTTTAGGCAAATTCCAGCCCCAGCATTTT
CDR3aa: CASSLGKFQPQHF

v_gene: TRBV5-1
d_gene: NA
abundance: NA
j_gene: TRBJ2-1
CDR3nt: TGCGCCAGCAGCCTCAATCAAGCCAATGAGCAGTTCTTC
CDR3aa: CASSLNQANEQFF

v_gene: TRBV9
d_gene: TRBD1
abundance: once
j_gene: TRBJ2-7
CDR3nt: TGTGCCAGCAGCGCCTCAGGGACAGGGGCCGGGGAGCAGTACTTC
CDR3aa: CASSASGTGAGEQYF

v_gene: TRBV5-6
d_gene: TRBD1
abundance: NA
j_gene: TRBJ1-1
CDR3nt: TGTGCCAGCAGCATTAGGACAGGGTTGAACACTGAAGCTTTCTTT
CDR3aa: CASSIRTGLNTEAFF

v_gene: TRBV6-5
d_gene: NA
abundance: NA
j_gene: TRBJ1-1
CDR3nt: TGTGCCAGCAGTCCCCGGGGATCTGAAGCTTTCTTT
CDR3aa: CASSPRGSEAFF

v_gene: TRBV30
d_gene: TRBD1
abundance: NA
j_gene: TRBJ2-7
CDR3nt: TGTGCCTGGAGTGGGACAGGGGGAGGCTACGAGCAGTACTTC
CDR3aa: CAWSGTGGGYEQYF

v_gene: TRBV27
d_gene: TRBD1
abundance: NA
j_gene: TRBJ2-3
CDR3nt: TGTGCCAGCAAATTCTTGGGGACAGACACAGATACGCAGTATTTT
CDR3aa: CASKFLGTDTDTQYF

v_gene: TRBV7-9
d_gene: NA
abundance: NA
j_gene: TRBJ2-1
CDR3nt: TGTGCCAGCAGCTTAAAGATCGGGCAGTTCTTC
CDR3aa: CASSLKIGQFF

v_gene: TRBV11-2
d_gene: TRBD1
abundance: NA
j_gene: TRBJ1-1
CDR3nt: TGTGCCAGCAGTCCCCAGGGTGGGACAGGGGGCCTAGGCACTGAAGCTTTCTTT
CDR3aa: CASSPQGGTGGLGTEAFF

v_gene: TRBV28
d_gene: TRBD1
abundance: NA
j_gene: TRBJ1-5
CDR3nt: TGTGCCAGCAGTCTCACCGGGACAGGGATACAATTTCAGCCCCAGCATTTT
CDR3aa: CASSLTGTGIQFQPQHF

v_gene: TRBV6-6
d_gene: NA
abundance: NA
j_gene: TRBJ1-2
CDR3nt: TGTGCCAGCTGCTACGGGGGTGGCTATGGCTACACCTTC
CDR3aa: CASCYGGGYGYTF

v_gene: TRBV7-3
d_gene: NA
abundance: NA
j_gene: TRBJ2-3
CDR3nt: TGTGCCAGCAGCTTATCGGCGGGGGCCGCAGATACGCAGTATTTT
CDR3aa: CASSLSAGAADTQYF

v_gene: TRBV10-2
d_gene: TRBD2
abundance: NA
j_gene: TRBJ2-2
CDR3nt: TGCGCCAGCAGCCTACTAGCGGGGGAGAGCACCGGGGAGCTGTTTTTT
CDR3aa: CASSLLAGESTGELFF

v_gene: TRBV6-5
d_gene: NA
abundance: once
j_gene: TRBJ1-1
CDR3nt: TGTGCCAGCAGAAAACAACAGGGGAACACTGAAGCTTTCTTT
CDR3aa: CASRKQQGNTEAFF

v_gene: TRBV2
d_gene: NA
abundance: NA
j_gene: TRBJ2-7
CDR3nt: TGTGCCAGCTTTAAACTGGGGGCCGATACCTACGAGCAGTACTTC
CDR3aa: CASFKLGADTYEQYF

v_gene: TRBV25-1
d_gene: NA
abundance: NA
j_gene: TRBJ2-2
CDR3nt: TGTGCCAGCAGTCGCGACACCGGGGAGCTGTTTTTT
CDR3aa: CASSRDTGELFF

v_gene: TRBV27
d_gene: NA
abundance: NA
j_gene: TRBJ1-2
CDR3nt: TGTGCCAGCAGTTTGGGCGCCAACACATATGGCTACACCTTC
CDR3aa: CASSLGANTYGYTF

v_gene: TRBV5-6
d_gene: NA
abundance: NA
j_gene: TRBJ1-1
CDR3nt: TGTGCCAGCAGCTTGAAGGGAGAGGGGGGGGTCTACACTGAAGCTTTCTTT
CDR3aa: CASSLKGEGGVYTEAFF

v_gene: TRBV7-9
d_gene: TRBD1
abundance: NA
j_gene: TRBJ1-2
CDR3nt: TGTGCCAGCAGCTTAGCGGAGGGGGCAGGGCCTTTGGGTGGCTACACCTTC
CDR3aa: CASSLAEGAGPLGGYTF

v_gene: TRBV28
d_gene: NA
abundance: NA
j_gene: TRBJ1-1
CDR3nt: TGTGCCAGCAGTTTCCCGCGAAGCCGGACTGAAGCTTTCTTT
CDR3aa: CASSFPRSRTEAFF

v_gene: TRBV7-2
d_gene: TRBD2
abundance: NA
j_gene: TRBJ2-3
CDR3nt: TGTGCCAGCAGCTTAGGTGTAGCGGGGGGCTCGGGCGATACGCAGTATTTT
CDR3aa: CASSLGVAGGSGDTQYF

v_gene: TRBV6-6
d_gene: TRBD1
abundance: NA
j_gene: TRBJ1-2
CDR3nt: TGTGCCGTAGGAGGGGGCGCGGACTATGGCTACACCTTC
CDR3aa: CAVGGGADYGYTF

v_gene: TRBV29-1
d_gene: TRBD1
abundance: once
j_gene: TRBJ2-7
CDR3nt: TGCAGCGCCCTGACAGGGGGGTCATACGAGCAGTACTTC
CDR3aa: CSALTGGSYEQYF

v_gene: TRBV28
d_gene: NA
abundance: NA
j_gene: TRBJ2-5
CDR3nt: TGTGCCAGCAGTTTACAATCGTGGACACGCCGAGGGACCCAGTACTTC
CDR3aa: CASSLQSWTRRGTQYF

v_gene: TRBV2
d_gene: TRBD1
abundance: NA
j_gene: TRBJ2-7
CDR3nt: TGTGCCAGCAGGCCGCGACAGGGGAACGAGCAGTACTTC
CDR3aa: CASRPRQGNEQYF